This T cell receptor (beta chain) appears in the sequencing data of a study of somatic mutations in cytotoxic T cells in rheumatoid arthritis. Repertoires were generated with immunoSEQ multiplex PCR, while TCRdb's copy carries only in-frame clones and drops some. Among fewer than 20,000 clones listed, roughly 80% were seen once. Germline V gene data show CDR1 as MNHNS and CDR2 as SASEGT. The CDR3 length is 14 residues. V shed 7 bases, J shed 6 bases, and the junction held 3 bases outside the gene matches. The chain combines TRBV6-1 with TRBJ2-3; TRBD2 matches at 14 bases. The clonotype was recovered from an adult with rheumatoid arthritis. Sequenced sample: CD8+ T cells sorted from blood. This chain's CDR3 is CASTRLAGGDTQYF. The CDR3 DNA reads as TGTGCCAGCACTCGACTAGCGGGAGGGGATACGCAGTATTTT.